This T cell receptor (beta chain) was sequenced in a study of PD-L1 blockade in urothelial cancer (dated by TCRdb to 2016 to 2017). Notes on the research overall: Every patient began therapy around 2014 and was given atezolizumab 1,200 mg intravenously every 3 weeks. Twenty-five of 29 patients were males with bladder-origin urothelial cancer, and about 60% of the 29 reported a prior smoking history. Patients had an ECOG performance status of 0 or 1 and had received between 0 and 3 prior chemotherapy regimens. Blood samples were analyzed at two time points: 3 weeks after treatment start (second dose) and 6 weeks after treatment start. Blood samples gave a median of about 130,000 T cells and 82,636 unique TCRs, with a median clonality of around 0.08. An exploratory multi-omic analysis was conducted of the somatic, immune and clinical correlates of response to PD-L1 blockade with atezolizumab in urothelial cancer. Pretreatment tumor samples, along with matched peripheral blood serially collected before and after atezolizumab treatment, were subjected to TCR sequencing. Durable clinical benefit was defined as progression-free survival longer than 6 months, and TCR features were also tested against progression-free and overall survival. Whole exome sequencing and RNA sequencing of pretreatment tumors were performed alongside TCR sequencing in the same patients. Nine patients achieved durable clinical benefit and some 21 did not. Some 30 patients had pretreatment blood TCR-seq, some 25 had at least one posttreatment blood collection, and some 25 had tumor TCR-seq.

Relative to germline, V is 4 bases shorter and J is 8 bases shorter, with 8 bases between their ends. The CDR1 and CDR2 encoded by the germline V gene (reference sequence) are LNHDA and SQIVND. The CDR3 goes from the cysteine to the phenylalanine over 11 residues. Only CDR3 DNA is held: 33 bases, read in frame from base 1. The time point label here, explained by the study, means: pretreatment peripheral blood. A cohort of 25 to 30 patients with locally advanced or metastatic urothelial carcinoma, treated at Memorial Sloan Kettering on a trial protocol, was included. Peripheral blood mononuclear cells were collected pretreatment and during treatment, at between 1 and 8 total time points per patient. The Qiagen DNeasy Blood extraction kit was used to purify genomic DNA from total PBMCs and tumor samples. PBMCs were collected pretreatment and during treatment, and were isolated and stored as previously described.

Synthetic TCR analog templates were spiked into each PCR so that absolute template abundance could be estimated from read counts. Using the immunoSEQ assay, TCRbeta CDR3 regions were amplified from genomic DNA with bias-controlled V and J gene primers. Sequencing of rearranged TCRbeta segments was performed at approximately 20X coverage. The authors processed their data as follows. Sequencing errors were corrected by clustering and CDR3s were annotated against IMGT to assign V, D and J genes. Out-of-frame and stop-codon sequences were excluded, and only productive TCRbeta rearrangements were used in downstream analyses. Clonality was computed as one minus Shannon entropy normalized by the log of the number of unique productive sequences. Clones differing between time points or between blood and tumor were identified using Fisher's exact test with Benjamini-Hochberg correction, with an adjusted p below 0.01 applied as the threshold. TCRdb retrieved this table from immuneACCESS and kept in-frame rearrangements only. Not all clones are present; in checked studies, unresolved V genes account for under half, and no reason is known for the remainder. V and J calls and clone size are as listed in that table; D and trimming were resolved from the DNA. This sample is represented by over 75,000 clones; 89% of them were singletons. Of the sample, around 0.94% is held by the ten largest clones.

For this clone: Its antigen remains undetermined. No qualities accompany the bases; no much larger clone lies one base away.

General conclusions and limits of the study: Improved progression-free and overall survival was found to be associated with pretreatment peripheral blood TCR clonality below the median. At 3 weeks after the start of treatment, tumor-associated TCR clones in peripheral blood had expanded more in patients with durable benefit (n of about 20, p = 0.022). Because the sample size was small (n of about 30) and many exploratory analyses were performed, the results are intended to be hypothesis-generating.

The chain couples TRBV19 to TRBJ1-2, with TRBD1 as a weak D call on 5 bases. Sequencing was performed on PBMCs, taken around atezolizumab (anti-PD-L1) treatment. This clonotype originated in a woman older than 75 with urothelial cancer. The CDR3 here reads CASSNRQGYTF. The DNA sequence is TGTGCCAGTAGTAATCGACAGGGCTACACCTTC.